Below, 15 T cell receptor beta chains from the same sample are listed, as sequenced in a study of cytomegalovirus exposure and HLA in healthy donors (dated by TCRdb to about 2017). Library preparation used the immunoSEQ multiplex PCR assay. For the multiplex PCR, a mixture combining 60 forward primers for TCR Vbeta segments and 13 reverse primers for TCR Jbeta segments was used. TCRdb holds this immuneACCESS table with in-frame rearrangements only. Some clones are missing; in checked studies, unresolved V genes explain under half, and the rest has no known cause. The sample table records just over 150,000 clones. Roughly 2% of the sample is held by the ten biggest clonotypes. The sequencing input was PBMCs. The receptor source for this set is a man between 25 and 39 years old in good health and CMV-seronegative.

Written as DNA, the CDR3 is TGCGCCAGCAGTAGGAAAGGACAGAGTAGCAATCAGCCCCAGCATTTT. It encodes CASSRKGQSSNQPQHF. The V gene is TRBV10-2, the J gene TRBJ1-5, with a tentative D call TRBD1 (6 bases). Germline loops: CDR1 WSHSY, CDR2 SAAADI. Trimming took off 5 bases at V and 0 bases at J, with 14 bases between the two ends. CDR3 length: 16 residues.

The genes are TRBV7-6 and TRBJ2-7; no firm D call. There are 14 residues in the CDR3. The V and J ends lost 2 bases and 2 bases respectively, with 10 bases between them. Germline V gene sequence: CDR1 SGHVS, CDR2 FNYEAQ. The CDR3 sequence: CASSLWAQTYEQYF. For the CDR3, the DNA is TGTGCCAGCAGCTTATGGGCCCAAACCTACGAGCAGTACTTC.

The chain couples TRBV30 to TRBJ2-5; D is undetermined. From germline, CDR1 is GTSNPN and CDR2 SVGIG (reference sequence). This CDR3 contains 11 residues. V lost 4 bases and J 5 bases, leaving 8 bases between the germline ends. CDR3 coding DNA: TGTGCCTGGACAGGCGTTGAGACCCAGTACTTC. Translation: CAWTGVETQYF.

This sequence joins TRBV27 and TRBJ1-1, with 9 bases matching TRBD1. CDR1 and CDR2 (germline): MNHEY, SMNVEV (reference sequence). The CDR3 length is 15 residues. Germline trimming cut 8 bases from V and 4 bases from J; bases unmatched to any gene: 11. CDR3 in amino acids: CASGRQGDRGTEAFF. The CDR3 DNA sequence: TGTGCCAGCGGTCGACAGGGGGACCGCGGCACTGAAGCTTTCTTT.

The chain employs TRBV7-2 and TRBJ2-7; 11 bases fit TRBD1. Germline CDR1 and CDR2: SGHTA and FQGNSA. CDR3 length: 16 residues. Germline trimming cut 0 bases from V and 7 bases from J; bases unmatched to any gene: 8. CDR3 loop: CASSLAPGTGGSEQYF. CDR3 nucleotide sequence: TGTGCCAGCAGCTTAGCCCCGGGGACAGGGGGTTCGGAGCAGTACTTC.

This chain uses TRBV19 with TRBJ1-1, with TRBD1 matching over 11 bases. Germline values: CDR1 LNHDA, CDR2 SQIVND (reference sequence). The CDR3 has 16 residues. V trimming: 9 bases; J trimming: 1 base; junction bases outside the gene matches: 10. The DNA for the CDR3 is TGTGCCAGCCGGACAGGGGGCGTAGGTGGGAACACTGAAGCTTTCTTT. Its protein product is CASRTGGVGGNTEAFF. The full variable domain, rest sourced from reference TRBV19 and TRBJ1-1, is DGGITQSPKYLFRKEGQNVTLSCEQNLNHDAMYWYRQDPGQGLRLIYYSQIVNDFQKGDIAEGYSVSREKKESFPLTVTSAQKNPTAFYLCASRTGGVGGNTEAFFGQGTRLTVV.

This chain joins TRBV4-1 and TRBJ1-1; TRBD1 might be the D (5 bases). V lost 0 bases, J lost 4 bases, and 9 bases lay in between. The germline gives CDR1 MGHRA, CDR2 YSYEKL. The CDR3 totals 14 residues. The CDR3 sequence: CASSQDKRGTEAFF. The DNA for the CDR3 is TGCGCCAGCAGCCAAGATAAAAGGGGCACTGAAGCTTTCTTT.

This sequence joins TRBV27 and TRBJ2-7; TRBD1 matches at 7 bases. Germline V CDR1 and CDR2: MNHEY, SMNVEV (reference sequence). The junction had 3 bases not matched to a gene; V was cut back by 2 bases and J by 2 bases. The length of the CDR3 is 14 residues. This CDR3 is CASSLRDRAYEQYF. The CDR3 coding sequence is TGTGCCAGCAGTTTAAGGGACAGAGCCTACGAGCAGTACTTC.

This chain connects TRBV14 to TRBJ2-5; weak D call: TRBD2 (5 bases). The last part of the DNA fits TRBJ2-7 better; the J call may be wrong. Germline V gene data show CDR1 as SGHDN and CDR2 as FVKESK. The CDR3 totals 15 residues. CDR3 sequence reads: CASSQVRGSSYEQYF. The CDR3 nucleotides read TGTGCCAGCAGCCAAGTTCGGGGTTCCTCCTACGAGCAGTACTTC.

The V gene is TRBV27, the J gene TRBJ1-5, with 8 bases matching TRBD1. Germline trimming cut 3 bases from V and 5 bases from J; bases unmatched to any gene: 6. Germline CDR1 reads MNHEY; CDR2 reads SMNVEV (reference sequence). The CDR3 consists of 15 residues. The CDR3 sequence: CASSFGRGQDQPQHF. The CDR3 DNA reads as TGTGCCAGCAGTTTCGGCAGGGGGCAAGATCAGCCCCAGCATTTT.

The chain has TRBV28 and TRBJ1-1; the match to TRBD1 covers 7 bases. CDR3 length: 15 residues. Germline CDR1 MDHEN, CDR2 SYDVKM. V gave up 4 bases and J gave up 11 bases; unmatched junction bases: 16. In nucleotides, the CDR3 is TGTGCCAGCAGTTCAGGGACAGTCAGGGCTTTTGCGGCTTTCTTT. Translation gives CASSSGTVRAFAAFF. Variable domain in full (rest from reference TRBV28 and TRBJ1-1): DVKVTQSSRYLVKRTGEKVFLECVQDMDHENMFWYRQDPGLGLRLIYFSYDVKMKEKGDIPEGYSVSREKKERFSLILESASTNQTSMYLCASSSGTVRAFAAFFGQGTRLTVV.

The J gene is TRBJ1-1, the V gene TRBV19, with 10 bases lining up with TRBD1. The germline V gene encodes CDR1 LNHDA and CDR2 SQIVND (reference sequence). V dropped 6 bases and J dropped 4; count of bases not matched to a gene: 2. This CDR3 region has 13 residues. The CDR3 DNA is TGTGCCAGTAGACGGGACAGGGGCACTGAAGCTTTCTTT. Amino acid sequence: CASRRDRGTEAFF. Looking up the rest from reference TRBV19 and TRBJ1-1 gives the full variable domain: DGGITQSPKYLFRKEGQNVTLSCEQNLNHDAMYWYRQDPGQGLRLIYYSQIVNDFQKGDIAEGYSVSREKKESFPLTVTSAQKNPTAFYLCASRRDRGTEAFFGQGTRLTVV.

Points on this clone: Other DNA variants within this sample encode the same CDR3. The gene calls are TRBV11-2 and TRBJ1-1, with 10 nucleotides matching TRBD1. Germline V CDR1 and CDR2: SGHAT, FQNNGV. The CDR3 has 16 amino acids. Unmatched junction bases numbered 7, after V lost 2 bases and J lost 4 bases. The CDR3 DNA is TGTGCCAGCAGCTTAAAATTGGGACAGGGGTTCACTGAAGCTTTCTTT. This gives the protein CASSLKLGQGFTEAFF.

CDR3 coding DNA: TGTGCCAGCAGTTTTGGGGGCAGGGCAGGTTCACCCCTCCACTTT. Translation: CASSFGGRAGSPLHF. The J gene is TRBJ1-6, the V gene TRBV27, with a tentative D call TRBD1 (6 bases). The CDR3 is made up of 15 amino acids. The germline V and J ends were trimmed by 3 bases and 9 bases, with 15 bases remaining between them. CDR1 is MNHEY and CDR2 is SMNVEV in the germline V gene (reference sequence).

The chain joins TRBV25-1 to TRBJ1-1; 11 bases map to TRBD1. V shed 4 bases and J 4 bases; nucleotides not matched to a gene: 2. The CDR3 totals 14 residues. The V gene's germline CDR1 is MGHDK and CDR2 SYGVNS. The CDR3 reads CASSGTGGFTEAFF. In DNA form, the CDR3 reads TGTGCCAGCAGTGGGACAGGGGGCTTCACTGAAGCTTTCTTT.